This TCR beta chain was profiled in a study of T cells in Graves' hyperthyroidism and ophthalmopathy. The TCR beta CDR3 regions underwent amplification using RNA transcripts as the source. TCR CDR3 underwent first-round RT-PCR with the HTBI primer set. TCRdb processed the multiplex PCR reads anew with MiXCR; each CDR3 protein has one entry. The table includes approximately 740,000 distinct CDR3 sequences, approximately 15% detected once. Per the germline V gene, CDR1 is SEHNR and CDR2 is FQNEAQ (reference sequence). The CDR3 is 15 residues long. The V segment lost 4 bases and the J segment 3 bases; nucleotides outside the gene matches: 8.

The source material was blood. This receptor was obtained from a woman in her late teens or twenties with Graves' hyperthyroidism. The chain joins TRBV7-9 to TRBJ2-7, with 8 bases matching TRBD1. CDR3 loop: CASSSSDREHYEQYF. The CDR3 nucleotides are TGTGCCAGCAGCTCATCGGACAGGGAGCACTACGAGCAGTACTTC.